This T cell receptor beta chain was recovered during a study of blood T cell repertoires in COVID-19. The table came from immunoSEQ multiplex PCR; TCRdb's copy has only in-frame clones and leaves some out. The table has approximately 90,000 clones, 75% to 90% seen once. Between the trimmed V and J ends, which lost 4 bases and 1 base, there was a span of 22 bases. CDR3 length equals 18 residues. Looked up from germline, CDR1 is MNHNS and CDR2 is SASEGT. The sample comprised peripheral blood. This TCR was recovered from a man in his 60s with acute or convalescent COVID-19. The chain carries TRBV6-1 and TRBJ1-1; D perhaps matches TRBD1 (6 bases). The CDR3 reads CASSVSRGGSGKNTEAFF. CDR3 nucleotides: TGTGCCAGCAGTGTTAGTAGAGGGGGTTCGGGGAAGAACACTGAAGCTTTCTTT.